This T cell receptor (beta chain) was sequenced during a study of blood T cell repertoires in COVID-19. In germline, CDR1 is KGHDR, CDR2 SFDVKD. The junction had 9 bases not matched to a gene; V was cut back by 3 bases and J by 4 bases. The CDR3 length is 18 residues. Profiled with immunoSEQ multiplex PCR; TCRdb holds only in-frame clones, not every one. The table includes around 55,000 clones, over 75% detected once. Material for sequencing was peripheral blood. J is TRBJ2-1 and V is TRBV24-1, with 12 bases identical to TRBD2. The TCR originated in a human donor in a cohort sampled during active COVID-19. The CDR3 reads CATSDGPGTSGRYNEQFF. CDR3 nucleotides: TGTGCCACCAGTGATGGTCCCGGGACTAGCGGGCGATACAATGAGCAGTTCTTC.